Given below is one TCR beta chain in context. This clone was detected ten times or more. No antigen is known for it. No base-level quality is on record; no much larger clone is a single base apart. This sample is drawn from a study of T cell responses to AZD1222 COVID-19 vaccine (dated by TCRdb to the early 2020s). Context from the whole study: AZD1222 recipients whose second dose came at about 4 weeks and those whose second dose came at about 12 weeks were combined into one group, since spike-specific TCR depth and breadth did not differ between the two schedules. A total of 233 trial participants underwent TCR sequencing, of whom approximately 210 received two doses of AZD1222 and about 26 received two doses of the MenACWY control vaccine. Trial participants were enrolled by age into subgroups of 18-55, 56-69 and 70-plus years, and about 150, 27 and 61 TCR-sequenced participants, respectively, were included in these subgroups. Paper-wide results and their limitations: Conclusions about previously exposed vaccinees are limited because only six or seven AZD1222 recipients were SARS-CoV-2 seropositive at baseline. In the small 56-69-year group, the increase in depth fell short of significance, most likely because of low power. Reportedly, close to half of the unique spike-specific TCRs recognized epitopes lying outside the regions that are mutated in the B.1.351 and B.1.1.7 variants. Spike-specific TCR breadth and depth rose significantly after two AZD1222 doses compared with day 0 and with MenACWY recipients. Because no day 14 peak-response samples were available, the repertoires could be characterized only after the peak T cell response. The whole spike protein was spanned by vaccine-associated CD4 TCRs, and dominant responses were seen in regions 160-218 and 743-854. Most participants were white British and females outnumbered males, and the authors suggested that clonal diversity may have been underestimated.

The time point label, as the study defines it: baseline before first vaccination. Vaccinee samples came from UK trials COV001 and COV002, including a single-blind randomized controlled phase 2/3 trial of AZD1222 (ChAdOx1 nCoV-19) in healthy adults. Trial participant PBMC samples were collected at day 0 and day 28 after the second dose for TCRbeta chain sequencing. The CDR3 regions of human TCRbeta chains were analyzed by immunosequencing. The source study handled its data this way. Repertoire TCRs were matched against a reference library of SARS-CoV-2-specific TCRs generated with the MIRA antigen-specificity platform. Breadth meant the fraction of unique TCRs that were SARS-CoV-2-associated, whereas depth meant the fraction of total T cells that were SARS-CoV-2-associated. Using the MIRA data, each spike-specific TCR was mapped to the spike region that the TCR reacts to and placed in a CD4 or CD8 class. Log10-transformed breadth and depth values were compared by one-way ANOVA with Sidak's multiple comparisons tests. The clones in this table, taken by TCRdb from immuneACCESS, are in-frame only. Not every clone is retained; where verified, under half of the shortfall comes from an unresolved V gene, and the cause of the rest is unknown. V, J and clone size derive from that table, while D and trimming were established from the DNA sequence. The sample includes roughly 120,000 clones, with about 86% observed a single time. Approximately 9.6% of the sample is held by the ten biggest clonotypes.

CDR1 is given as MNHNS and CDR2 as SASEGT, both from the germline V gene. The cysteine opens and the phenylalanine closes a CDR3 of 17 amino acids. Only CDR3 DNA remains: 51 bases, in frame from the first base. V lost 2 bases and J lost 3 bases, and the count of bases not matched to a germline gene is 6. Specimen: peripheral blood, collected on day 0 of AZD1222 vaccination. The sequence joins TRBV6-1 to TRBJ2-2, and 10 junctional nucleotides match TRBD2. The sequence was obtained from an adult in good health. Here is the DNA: TGTGCCAGCAGTGAATTGGGGCTAGCGGGGGACACCGGGGAGCTGTTTTTT. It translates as CASSELGLAGDTGELFF.